This T cell receptor (beta chain) was recorded in a study of blood T cell repertoires in COVID-19. Study in general: Samples came from the United States, Italy and Spain, spanning acute and convalescent COVID-19. The cDNA or gDNA used as material had been derived from T cells, B-cell-depleted T cells, or PBMCs.

Original methodology: Reference gene primers were amplified, and this amplification served to estimate nucleated cell counts. The data were produced by immunoSEQ multiplex PCR, yet TCRdb's version contains in-frame clones alone and is incomplete. The V and J calls and clone size come from that table; D and trimming were worked out from the DNA. The table shows 29,000 or so clones, with around 90% occurring only once. V gave up 4 bases and J gave up 0 bases, with 18 bases separating them. The CDR3 runs to 16 residues. Germline V lookup: CDR1 SQVTM, CDR2 ANQGSEA. The rearrangement joins TRBV29-1 to TRBJ1-1; unclear D gene. The material sequenced was peripheral blood. The clonotype was recovered from a man between 50 and 59 years old with active COVID-19. The CDR3 bases are TGCAGCGTTGCCCATGCAGGTGTGTGGGTGAACACTGAAGCTTTCTTT. Translated, it gives CSVAHAGVWVNTEAFF.